The rows below give T cell receptor beta chains drawn from one sample of a study of blood T cell repertoires in COVID-19. Profiling relied on immunoSEQ multiplex PCR, and the TCRdb table lists in-frame clones only, not all of them. Of more than 200,000 clones listed, roughly nine tenths are singletons. The sequenced sample was PBMCs or T cells enriched from blood (not recorded which). These receptors all come from a woman aged 25 to 39 with acute COVID-19. CDR3s include the opening cysteine and the closing phenylalanine or tryptophan. D genes are given only for firm matches. For some rows the clone size is stated as once, few or many, or as a class when expanded; others skip it.

J: TRBJ1-1
V: TRBV5-1
D: -
size: once
DNA: TGCGCCAGCAGCCAACAGACAGGCCGAACGAACACTGAAGCTTTCTTT
CDR3: CASSQQTGRTNTEAFF

J: TRBJ1-2
V: TRBV28
D: TRBD1
size: once
DNA: TGTGCCAGCAGCCTCCCAGGACAGGGACCCTGCTTCTTC
CDR3: CASSLPGQGPCFF

J: TRBJ2-7
V: TRBV27
D: -
size: -
DNA: TGTGCCAGCAGTTTTCTCGGTGGTTACTACGAGCAGTACTTC
CDR3: CASSFLGGYYEQYF

J: TRBJ1-4
V: TRBV4-1
D: -
size: -
DNA: TGCGCCAGCAGCCTATTGGGCACAGCAACTAATGAAAAACTGTTTTTT
CDR3: CASSLLGTATNEKLFF

J: TRBJ1-4
V: TRBV5-1
D: TRBD1
size: -
DNA: TGCGCCAGCAGTTTAAGACAGGGAAACGAAAAACTGTTTTTT
CDR3: CASSLRQGNEKLFF

J: TRBJ1-1
V: TRBV6-5
D: -
size: once
DNA: TGTGCCAGCAGTTTCCTCGGGGGAGCTTTCTTT
CDR3: CASSFLGGAFF

J: TRBJ1-1
V: TRBV19
D: -
size: -
DNA: TGTGCCAGTAGTATTTTCGGACAGACACCCACTGAAGCTTTCTTT
CDR3: CASSIFGQTPTEAFF

J: TRBJ2-5
V: TRBV11-2
D: TRBD1
size: -
DNA: TGTGCCAGCAGCTGGGACAGAGAAGAGACCCAGTACTTC
CDR3: CASSWDREETQYF

J: TRBJ2-4
V: TRBV2
D: -
size: -
DNA: TGTGCCAGCGGGGGGATAGCCAAAAACATTCAGTACTTC
CDR3: CASGGIAKNIQYF

J: TRBJ2-7
V: TRBV30
D: TRBD1
size: -
DNA: TGTGCCTGGACCCCTACGGGACAGGGGGCCTACGAGCAGTACTTC
CDR3: CAWTPTGQGAYEQYF

J: TRBJ2-3
V: TRBV10-3
D: -
size: many
DNA: TGTGCCATCAGTGATTCAGGGACTGGCACAGATACGCAGTATTTT
CDR3: CAISDSGTGTDTQYF

J: TRBJ2-5
V: TRBV5-1
D: TRBD2
size: -
DNA: TGCGCCAGCTCGTTTAGCGGGGGGGCCAGAGGAGAGACCCAGTACTTC
CDR3: CASSFSGGARGETQYF

J: TRBJ2-1
V: TRBV10-2
D: -
size: -
DNA: TGCGCCAGCAGTGTTTGGAGTGAGCAGTTCTTC
CDR3: CASSVWSEQFF

J: TRBJ2-7
V: TRBV20-1
D: TRBD1
size: -
DNA: TGCAGTGGTACGGGACAGGGGGGCCAGTACTTC
CDR3: CSGTGQGGQYF

J: TRBJ1-2
V: TRBV19
D: -
size: -
DNA: TGTGCCAGTAGAACGGGACTGCCCTATGGCTACACCTTC
CDR3: CASRTGLPYGYTF

J: TRBJ2-3
V: TRBV7-2
D: TRBD2
size: -
DNA: TGTGCCAGCAGCTTTAGCGGGGGAACAGATACGCAGTATTTT
CDR3: CASSFSGGTDTQYF

J: TRBJ2-5
V: TRBV27
D: TRBD2
size: -
DNA: TGTGCCAGCAGTCCAGGACTAGCGGGGGGACCCTTACAAGAGACCCAGTACTTC
CDR3: CASSPGLAGGPLQETQYF

J: TRBJ2-3
V: TRBV5-8
D: -
size: -
DNA: TGTGCCAGCAGCTTGGAAAGGAGGGGAGCAGATACGCAGTATTTT
CDR3: CASSLERRGADTQYF

J: TRBJ1-4
V: TRBV19
D: TRBD1
size: -
DNA: TGTGCCAGAAAACAGGGGAGGACTCCTTCACGGGCAACTAATGAAAAACTGTTTTTT
CDR3: CARKQGRTPSRATNEKLFF

J: TRBJ1-5
V: TRBV20-1
D: TRBD1
size: few
DNA: TGCAGTGCTAGTGTCTCCCAAACAGGGGTAAATCAGCCCCAGCATTTT
CDR3: CSASVSQTGVNQPQHF

J: TRBJ2-7
V: TRBV29-1
D: -
size: -
DNA: TGCAGCGTTGACCTGGACAGCTACGAGCAGTACTTC
CDR3: CSVDLDSYEQYF

J: TRBJ1-5
V: TRBV18
D: TRBD1
size: -
DNA: TGTGCCAGCTCACTCTCGACAGGGACTAGTCAGCCCCAGCATTTT
CDR3: CASSLSTGTSQPQHF

J: TRBJ1-1
V: TRBV5-1
D: -
size: -
DNA: TGCGCCAGCAGGCCTCCGGACAGGAACACTGAAGCTTTCTTT
CDR3: CASRPPDRNTEAFF

J: TRBJ2-2
V: TRBV7-3
D: -
size: -
DNA: TGTGCCAGCAGCCCAACAGGGACCGGGGAGCTGTTTTTT
CDR3: CASSPTGTGELFF

J: TRBJ2-7
V: TRBV15
D: TRBD1
size: -
DNA: TGTGCCACCAGCCTCAGGACAGGGGGATCCTACGAGCAGTACTTC
CDR3: CATSLRTGGSYEQYF

J: TRBJ2-1
V: TRBV6-2/TRBV6-3
D: -
size: -
DNA: TGTGCCAGCAGTACCCGACAGTTCAATGAGCAGTTCTTC
CDR3: CASSTRQFNEQFF

J: TRBJ2-7
V: TRBV14
D: TRBD2
size: -
DNA: TGTGCCAGCAGCCAAGTCGGGGGGAACGAGCAGTACTTC
CDR3: CASSQVGGNEQYF

J: TRBJ1-2
V: TRBV3-1/TRBV3-2
D: -
size: once
DNA: TGTGCCAGCAGCCAAGGTTTCGGAGCTAACTATGGCTACACCTTC
CDR3: CASSQGFGANYGYTF

J: TRBJ1-1
V: TRBV12-3/TRBV12-4
D: TRBD1
size: -
DNA: TGTGCCAGCAGCCCAGGGGGACGGGGTGAAGCTTTCTTT
CDR3: CASSPGGRGEAFF

J: TRBJ2-2
V: TRBV9
D: TRBD1
size: -
DNA: TGTGCCAGCAGCCTCACCGGGACAGGAAACACCGGGGAGCTGTTTTTT
CDR3: CASSLTGTGNTGELFF

J: TRBJ1-1
V: TRBV7-3
D: -
size: -
DNA: TGTGCCAGCAGCTTAGTGGGGGCCAACACTGAAGCTTTCTTT
CDR3: CASSLVGANTEAFF

J: TRBJ2-2
V: TRBV7-6
D: TRBD1
size: -
DNA: TGTGCCAGCAGCTTACTTTCGGGGACAGGGGACACCGGGGAGCTGTTTTTT
CDR3: CASSLLSGTGDTGELFF

J: TRBJ2-3
V: TRBV12-5
D: TRBD2
size: -
DNA: TGTGCTAGTGGCGGGGGGAAGAATACGCAGTATTTT
CDR3: CASGGGKNTQYF

J: TRBJ1-6
V: TRBV30
D: TRBD1
size: -
DNA: TGTGCCTGGAGTATAAGGACAGGGGGTGGATCACCCCTCCACTTT
CDR3: CAWSIRTGGGSPLHF

J: TRBJ2-7
V: TRBV19
D: -
size: -
DNA: TGTGCCACGAGACCCGGGACAAAACGATCCTACGAGCAGTACTTC
CDR3: CATRPGTKRSYEQYF

J: TRBJ2-5
V: TRBV29-1
D: TRBD1
size: -
DNA: TGCAGCGTTGAGGGGACAGGGGTCGGAAAGACCCAGTACTTC
CDR3: CSVEGTGVGKTQYF

J: TRBJ1-5
V: TRBV19
D: -
size: -
DNA: TGTGCCAGTAGTATAGACGGGGGGGATCAGCCCCAGCATTTT
CDR3: CASSIDGGDQPQHF

J: TRBJ1-6
V: TRBV5-3
D: -
size: -
DNA: TGTGCCAGAAGCTTGGTTTTAAGGCGCAGGCTCTATTCACCCCTCCACTTT
CDR3: CARSLVLRRRLYSPLHF

J: TRBJ1-5
V: TRBV24-1
D: -
size: -
DNA: TGTGCCACCAGTGATTCAGGGGGCAATCAGCCCCAGCATTTT
CDR3: CATSDSGGNQPQHF

J: TRBJ2-4
V: TRBV5-1
D: TRBD1
size: -
DNA: TGCGCCAGCAGCTGGACAGGGGGCGAAAACATTCAGTACTTC
CDR3: CASSWTGGENIQYF

J: TRBJ1-2
V: TRBV28
D: TRBD1
size: once
DNA: TGTGCCAGCAGTGCCCGGACAGGGGGTAGCTATGGCTACACCTTC
CDR3: CASSARTGGSYGYTF

J: TRBJ1-2
V: TRBV15
D: -
size: -
DNA: TGTGCCACCAGCAGAGACCCAACCCTCAGCTATGGCTACACCTTC
CDR3: CATSRDPTLSYGYTF

J: TRBJ1-2
V: TRBV27
D: -
size: -
DNA: TGTGCCAGCAGTCCCTTCCCCGGACAGTCCTCTAACTATGGCTACACCTTC
CDR3: CASSPFPGQSSNYGYTF

J: TRBJ1-1
V: TRBV7-2
D: -
size: -
DNA: TGTGCCAGCAGCTTTCAGGTGAACACTGAAGCTTTCTTT
CDR3: CASSFQVNTEAFF

J: TRBJ2-5
V: TRBV5-1
D: -
size: -
DNA: TGCGCCAGCAGCTTGGCAGGGGCGTACCAAGAGACCCAGTACTTC
CDR3: CASSLAGAYQETQYF

J: TRBJ2-3
V: TRBV10-1
D: -
size: -
DNA: TGCGCCAGCAGTGAGCCACGAACCGGAGGCCCAGATACGCAGTATTTT
CDR3: CASSEPRTGGPDTQYF

J: TRBJ1-1
V: TRBV15
D: -
size: once
DNA: TGTGCCACCAGCAGGACCGGAGGGTTCCAGACACTTGAAGCTTTCTTT
CDR3: CATSRTGGFQTLEAFF

J: TRBJ2-7
V: TRBV5-1
D: -
size: -
DNA: TGCGCCAGCAGCTTGGCCGGTTGGGAGCAGTACTTC
CDR3: CASSLAGWEQYF

J: TRBJ2-7
V: TRBV6-5
D: TRBD1
size: -
DNA: TGTGCCAGCTGCCGGACAGGAGGTTCCTACGAGCAGTACTTC
CDR3: CASCRTGGSYEQYF